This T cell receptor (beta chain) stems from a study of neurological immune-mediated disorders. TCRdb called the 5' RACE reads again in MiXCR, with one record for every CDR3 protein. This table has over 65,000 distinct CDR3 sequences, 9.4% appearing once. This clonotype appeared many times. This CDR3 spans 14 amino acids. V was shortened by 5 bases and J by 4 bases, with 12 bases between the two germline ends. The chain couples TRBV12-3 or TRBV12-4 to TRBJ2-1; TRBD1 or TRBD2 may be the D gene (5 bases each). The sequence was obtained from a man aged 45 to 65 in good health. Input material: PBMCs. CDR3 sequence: CASSRGTEYNEQFF. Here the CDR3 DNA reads TGTGCCAGCAGTCGTGGGACGGAATACAATGAGCAGTTCTTC.